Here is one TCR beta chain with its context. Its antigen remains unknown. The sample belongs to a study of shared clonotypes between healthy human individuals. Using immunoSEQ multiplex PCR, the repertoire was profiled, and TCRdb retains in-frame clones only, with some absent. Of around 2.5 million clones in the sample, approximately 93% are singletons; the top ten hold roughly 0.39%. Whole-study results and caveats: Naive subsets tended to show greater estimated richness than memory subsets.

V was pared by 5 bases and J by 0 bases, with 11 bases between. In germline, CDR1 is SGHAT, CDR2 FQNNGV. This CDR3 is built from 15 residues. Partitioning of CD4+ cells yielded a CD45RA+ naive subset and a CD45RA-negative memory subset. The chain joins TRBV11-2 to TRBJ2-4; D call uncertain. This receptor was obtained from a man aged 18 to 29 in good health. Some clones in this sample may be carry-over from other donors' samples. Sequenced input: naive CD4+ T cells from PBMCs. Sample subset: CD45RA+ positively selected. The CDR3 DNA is TGTGCCAGCAGCCGATTAACTATAGCCAAAAACATTCAGTACTTC. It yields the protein CASSRLTIAKNIQYF. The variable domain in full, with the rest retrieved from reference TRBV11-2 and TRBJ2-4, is EAGVAQSPRYKIIEKRQSVAFWCNPISGHATLYWYQQILGQGPKLLIQFQNNGVVDDSQLPKDRFSAERLKGVDSTLKIQPAKLEDSAVYLCASSRLTIAKNIQYFGAGTRLSVL.